The present T cell receptor beta chain was sequenced within a study of cytomegalovirus exposure and HLA in healthy donors. General study findings and limits: Several V segments, TRBV6-2 and TRBV6-3 among them, could not be told apart and were dropped. The availability of immune exposure information extended only to CMV serostatus.

V gave up 8 bases and J gave up 4 bases, with 17 bases separating them. Looked up from germline, CDR1 is PRHDT and CDR2 is FYEKMQ (reference sequence). The CDR3 runs 14 residues. Amplification used 60 Vbeta primers and 13 Jbeta primers. Sequencing used immunoSEQ multiplex PCR; TCRdb keeps in-frame clones, though not all of them. The sample shows about 97,000 clones, approximately 74% of them seen only once. Note on this clone: Its antigen is unknown.

The chain is built from TRBV13 and TRBJ1-2, with a weak D call TRBD1 (5 bases). Sequencing used PBMCs. This TCR was sampled from a woman in her forties in good health and CMV-seronegative. This chain's CDR3 is CASARDFESYGYTF. Here the CDR3 DNA reads TGTGCCAGCGCGAGGGACTTCGAGAGCTATGGCTACACCTTC.